The 15 T cell receptor beta chains below come from one sample, sequenced in a study of radiotherapy plus CTLA-4 blockade in lung cancer. The repertoire was sequenced with immunoSEQ multiplex PCR; TCRdb's copy has only in-frame clones and lacks some. The repertoire has 90,000 to 100,000 clones, roughly 79% of them found once; the top ten carry 2.5% to 3.5%. Source: peripheral blood, taken from a patient treated with radiotherapy plus ipilimumab. These receptor sequences come from a human donor with non-small cell lung cancer who had a partial response to radiotherapy plus ipilimumab. Some clones in this sample may be carry-over from other donors' samples.

The V gene is TRBV11-2, the J gene TRBJ2-5; perhaps TRBD1 as D (6 bases). The germline CDR1 and CDR2 sequences are SGHAT and FQNNGV. Trimming shortened V by 6 bases and J by 5 bases, and 7 bases separated the two germline ends. The CDR3 totals 11 residues. For the CDR3, the DNA is TGTGCCAGCAGGAGGGGGGAGACCCAGTACTTC. It yields the protein CASRRGETQYF. The variable domain in full, with the rest retrieved from reference TRBV11-2 and TRBJ2-5, is EAGVAQSPRYKIIEKRQSVAFWCNPISGHATLYWYQQILGQGPKLLIQFQNNGVVDDSQLPKDRFSAERLKGVDSTLKIQPAKLEDSAVYLCASRRGETQYFGPGTRLLVL.

This clone was found a few times. This chain connects TRBV5-5 to TRBJ2-7; D is unclear. V was clipped by 2 bases and J by 8 bases, with 11 bases between them. The CDR3 totals 12 residues. Germline CDR1 SGHKS, CDR2 YYEKEE (reference sequence). CDR3 protein: CASSFLSTQQYF. DNA for the CDR3: TGTGCCAGCAGCTTCCTATCTACGCAGCAGTACTTC.

V gene TRBV11-3 combines with J gene TRBJ2-1; 11 bases are a match to TRBD1. Germline CDR1 SGHNT, CDR2 YENEEA. The CDR3 runs to 15 residues. V shed 5 bases and J 6 bases; nucleotides not matched to a gene: 6. CDR3 nucleotide sequence: TGTGCCAGCAGCGCCCGGGGGACAGGGGGCAATGAGCAGTTCTTC. Translated, it gives CASSARGTGGNEQFF. Filled out from reference TRBV11-3 and TRBJ2-1, the complete variable domain reads EAGVVQSPRYKIIEKKQPVAFWCNPISGHNTLYWYLQNLGQGPELLIRYENEEAVDDSQLPKDRFSAERLKGVDSTLKIQPAELGDSAVYLCASSARGTGGNEQFFGPGTRLTVL.

This clone was seen more than once but under ten times. At one end, the junction sequence differs from germline, possibly due to a read error. This chain joins TRBV27 and TRBJ2-7, with 10 bases fitting TRBD1. Germline V CDR1 and CDR2: MNHEY, SMNVEV (reference sequence). This CDR3 region has 14 residues. CDR3 nucleotides: TGTGCCAGCAGTGCGATTTCGGGACAGGGGAAGGCGAACTTC. Amino acids: CASSAISGQGKANF.

The chain recombines TRBV19 with TRBJ2-7; 12 nucleotides line up with TRBD2. This CDR3 contains 14 residues. The V gene's germline CDR1 is LNHDA and CDR2 SQIVND (reference sequence). Germline trimming cut 5 bases from V and 6 bases from J; bases unmatched to any gene: 5. The CDR3 protein is CASSAGTSGREQYF. DNA of the CDR3: TGTGCCAGTAGTGCCGGGACTAGCGGGCGCGAGCAGTACTTC.

The chain joins TRBV27 to TRBJ1-5; 7 bases are a match to TRBD1. CDR1 is MNHEY and CDR2 is SMNVEV in the germline V gene (reference sequence). This CDR3 has 13 amino acids. V was clipped by 7 bases and J by 7 bases; unmatched bases: 7. The CDR3: CASTQGLGQPQHF. CDR3 coding DNA: TGTGCCAGCACACAGGGGCTTGGGCAGCCCCAGCATTTT.

This clone showed up just a few times. V gene TRBV7-2 combines with J gene TRBJ2-5; a weak D match, TRBD1 (6 bases). Germline CDR1 reads SGHTA; CDR2 reads FQGNSA. The CDR3 is 13 residues long. With 5 bases removed from V and 3 bases from J, the gap between germline ends came to 10 bases. This CDR3 reads CASSLRDKETQYF. The CDR3 region has the DNA TGTGCCAGCAGCCTGAGGGACAAAGAGACCCAGTACTTC.

This chain connects TRBV15 to TRBJ2-3, with D hard to call. Trimming left V 6 bases short and J 3 bases short, with 13 bases between. This CDR3 comprises 14 residues. From germline, CDR1 is LNHNV and CDR2 YYDKDF (reference sequence). The CDR3 loop is CATRTQTWTDTQYF. The CDR3, as DNA: TGTGCCACCAGAACCCAGACTTGGACAGATACGCAGTATTTT.

J is TRBJ2-1 and V is TRBV7-2; D remains unclear. This CDR3 is 18 amino acids long. Trimming stripped 2 bases from V and 5 bases from J, with 22 bases between. CDR1 and CDR2 (germline): SGHTA, FQGNSA. DNA for the CDR3: TGTGCCAGCAGCTTAACTCCCCATGTGTTTTACGCAAACAATGAGCAGTTCTTC. Translation: CASSLTPHVFYANNEQFF.

This clone was detected a few times. The J gene is TRBJ1-4, the V gene TRBV7-9; 8 positions agree with TRBD1. The CDR3 covers 15 residues. From germline, CDR1 is SEHNR and CDR2 FQNEAQ (reference sequence). Trimming removed 5 bases from V and 2 bases from J; junction bases left unmatched: 4. The chain's CDR3 is CASSVRQGTNEKLFF. In nucleotides, the CDR3 is TGTGCCAGCAGCGTCCGACAGGGGACTAATGAAAAACTGTTTTTT.

This chain's CDR3 is CASSQPGLAGGSEQFF. The CDR3 nucleotides read TGTGCCAGCTCACAACCGGGACTAGCGGGAGGGAGTGAGCAGTTCTTC. The V gene is TRBV18, the J gene TRBJ2-1; TRBD2 matches at 16 bases. From germline, CDR1 is KGHSH and CDR2 LQKENI. The V and J ends lost 4 bases and 9 bases, in that order; junction bases with no gene match: 6. This CDR3 has 16 amino acids.

The chain is built from TRBV7-9 and TRBJ1-1; tentative D call: TRBD1 (5 bases). V lost 5 bases to trimming and J lost 1 base, with 17 bases between them. The length of the CDR3 is 16 residues. Germline CDR1 and CDR2: SEHNR and FQNEAQ (reference sequence). The CDR3, as DNA: TGTGCCAGCAGCCGAGCCTTAACAGGAGCGAACACTGAAGCTTTCTTT. Its protein is CASSRALTGANTEAFF.

The chain has TRBV5-1 and TRBJ2-7; 12 positions agree with TRBD1. This CDR3 is built from 17 residues. V lost 4 bases to trimming and J lost 0 bases; unmatched junction nucleotides: 8. Germline CDR1 is SGHRS and CDR2 is YFSETQ. Written as DNA, the CDR3 is TGCGCCAGCAGCACCGGGACAGGGGGCTTCAGCTCCTACGAGCAGTACTTC. It encodes CASSTGTGGFSSYEQYF.

This chain uses TRBV29-1 with TRBJ1-2, with D maybe TRBD1 (6 bases). The CDR3 is 13 amino acids. CDR1 and CDR2 from the germline V gene are SQVTM and ANQGSEA. CDR3 sequence (DNA): TGCATCACCCGGACAGAAACTAACTATGGCTACACCTTC. Translating it yields CITRTETNYGYTF.

The rearrangement uses TRBV30 and TRBJ2-2; D is undetermined. The CDR3 has 13 amino acids. The germline V gene encodes CDR1 GTSNPN and CDR2 SVGIG (reference sequence). The V end was cut by 0 bases, the J end by 1 base, with 3 bases between. For the CDR3, the DNA is TGTGCCTGGAGTGTCGGGAACACCGGGGAGCTGTTTTTT. Translating gives CAWSVGNTGELFF. The complete variable domain, with remaining parts taken from reference TRBV30 and TRBJ2-2, reads SQTIHQWPATLVQPVGSPLSLECTVEGTSNPNLYWYRQAAGRGLQLLFYSVGIGQISSEVPQNLSASRPQDRQFILSSKKLLLSDSGFYLCAWSVGNTGELFFGEGSRLTVL.